This T cell receptor (beta chain) was retrieved from a study of response to subunit inactivated influenza vaccine. This clonotype was recorded a few times. What it binds is unknown. V was pared by 6 bases and J by 6 bases, with 7 bases of the junction left unmatched. Germline assignment: CDR1 SGHAT and CDR2 FQNNGV. This CDR3 is 13 amino acids long. TCRdb fed the RT-PCR reads into MiXCR, producing one record per CDR3 protein. The sample holds 700,000 to 800,000 distinct CDR3 sequences; roughly 20% are singletons and the top ten take about 11%. Study-wide findings and caveats: The study's authors posited that every seasonal influenza vaccination enlists few new T cells.

The V call is TRBV11-2, the J call TRBJ1-1, with 7 bases lining up with TRBD1. Sequencing was performed on PBMCs from blood, taken 5 to 6 days after vaccination. The sequence came from a man aged 50 or older who received an inactivated influenza vaccine. CDR3 protein: CASSTGERAEAFF. The CDR3 DNA reads TGTGCCAGCAGTACAGGGGAAAGGGCTGAAGCTTTCTTT.